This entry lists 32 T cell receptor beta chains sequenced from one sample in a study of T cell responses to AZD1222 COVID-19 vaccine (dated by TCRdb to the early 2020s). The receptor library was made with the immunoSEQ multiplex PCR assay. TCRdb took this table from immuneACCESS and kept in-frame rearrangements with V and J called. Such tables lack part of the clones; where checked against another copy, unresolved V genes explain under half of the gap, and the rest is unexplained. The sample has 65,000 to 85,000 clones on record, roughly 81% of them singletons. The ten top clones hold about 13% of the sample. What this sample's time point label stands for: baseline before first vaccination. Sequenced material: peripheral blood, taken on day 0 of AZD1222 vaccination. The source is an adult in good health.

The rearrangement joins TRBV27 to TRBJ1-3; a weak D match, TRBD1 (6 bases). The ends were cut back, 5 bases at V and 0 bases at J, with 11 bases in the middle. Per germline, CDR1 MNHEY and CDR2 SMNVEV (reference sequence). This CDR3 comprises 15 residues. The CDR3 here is CASSRTGFSGNTIYF. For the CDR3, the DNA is TGTGCCAGCAGTCGCACAGGGTTCTCTGGAAACACCATATATTTT.

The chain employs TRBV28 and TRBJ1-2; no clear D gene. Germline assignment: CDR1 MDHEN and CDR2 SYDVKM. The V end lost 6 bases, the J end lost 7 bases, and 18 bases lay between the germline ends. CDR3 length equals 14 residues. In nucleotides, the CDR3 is TGTGCCAGCAGACTCGCGGTTTATTCGGTTGGCTACACCTTC. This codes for CASRLAVYSVGYTF.

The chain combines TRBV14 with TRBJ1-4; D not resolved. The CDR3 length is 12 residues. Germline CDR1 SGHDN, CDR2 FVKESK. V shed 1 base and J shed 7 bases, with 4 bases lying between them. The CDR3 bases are TGTGCCAGCAGCCAAGGGGGTGAAAAACTGTTTTTT. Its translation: CASSQGGEKLFF. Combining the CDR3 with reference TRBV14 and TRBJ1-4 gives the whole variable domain EAGVTQFPSHSVIEKGQTVTLRCDPISGHDNLYWYRRVMGKEIKFLLHFVKESKQDESGMPNNRFLAERTGGTYSTLKVQPAELEDSGVYFCASSQGGEKLFFGSGTQLSVL.

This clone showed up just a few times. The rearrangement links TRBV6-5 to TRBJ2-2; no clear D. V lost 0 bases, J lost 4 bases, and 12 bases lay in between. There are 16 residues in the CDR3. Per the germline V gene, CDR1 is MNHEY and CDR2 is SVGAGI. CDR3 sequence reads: CASSYSARSSTGELFF. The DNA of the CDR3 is TGTGCCAGCAGTTACTCAGCTCGATCTTCCACCGGGGAGCTGTTTTTT.

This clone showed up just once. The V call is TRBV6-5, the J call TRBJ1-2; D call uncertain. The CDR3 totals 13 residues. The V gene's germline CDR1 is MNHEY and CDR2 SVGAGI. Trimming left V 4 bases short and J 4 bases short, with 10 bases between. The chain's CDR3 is CASSSAQFYGYTF. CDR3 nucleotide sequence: TGTGCCAGCAGTTCGGCTCAATTCTATGGCTACACCTTC.

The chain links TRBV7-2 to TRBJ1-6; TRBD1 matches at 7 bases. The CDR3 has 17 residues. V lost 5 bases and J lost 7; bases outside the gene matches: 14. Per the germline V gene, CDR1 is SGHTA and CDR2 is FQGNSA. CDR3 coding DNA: TGTGCCAGCAGCATAACCCCCGACAGGGCGGGGAATTCACCCCTCCACTTT. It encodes CASSITPDRAGNSPLHF.

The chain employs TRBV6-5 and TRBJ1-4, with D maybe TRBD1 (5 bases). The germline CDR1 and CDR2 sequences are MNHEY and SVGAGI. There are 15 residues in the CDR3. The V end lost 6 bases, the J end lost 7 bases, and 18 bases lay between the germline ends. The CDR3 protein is CASRHQGSGGEKLFF. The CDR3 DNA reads TGTGCCAGCAGACACCAGGGATCTGGTGGTGAAAAACTGTTTTTT.

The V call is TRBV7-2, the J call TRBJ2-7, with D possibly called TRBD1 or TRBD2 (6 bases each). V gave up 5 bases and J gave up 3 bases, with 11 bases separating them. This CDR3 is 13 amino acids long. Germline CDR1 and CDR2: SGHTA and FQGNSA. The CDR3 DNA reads TGTGCCAGCAGCGGCAGGGGAGGCTACGAGCAGTACTTC. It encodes CASSGRGGYEQYF.

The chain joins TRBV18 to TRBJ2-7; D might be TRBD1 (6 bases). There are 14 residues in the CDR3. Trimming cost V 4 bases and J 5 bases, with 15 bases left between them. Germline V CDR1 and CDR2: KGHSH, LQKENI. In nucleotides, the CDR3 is TGTGCCAGCTCACTAGAAACAGGGTCGGACGAGCAGTACTTC. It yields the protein CASSLETGSDEQYF.

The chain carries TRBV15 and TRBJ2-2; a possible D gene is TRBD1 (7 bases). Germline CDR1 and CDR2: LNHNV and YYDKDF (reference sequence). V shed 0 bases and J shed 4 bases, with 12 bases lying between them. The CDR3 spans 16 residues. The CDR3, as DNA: TGTGCCACCAGCAGAGAGCAGGGGGGCGGCACCGGGGAGCTGTTTTTT. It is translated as CATSREQGGGTGELFF.

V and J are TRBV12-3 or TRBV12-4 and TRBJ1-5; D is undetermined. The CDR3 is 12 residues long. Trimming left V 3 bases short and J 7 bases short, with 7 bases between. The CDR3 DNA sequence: TGTGCCAGCAGTTTCAGGAGACAGCCCCAGCATTTT. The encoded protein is CASSFRRQPQHF.

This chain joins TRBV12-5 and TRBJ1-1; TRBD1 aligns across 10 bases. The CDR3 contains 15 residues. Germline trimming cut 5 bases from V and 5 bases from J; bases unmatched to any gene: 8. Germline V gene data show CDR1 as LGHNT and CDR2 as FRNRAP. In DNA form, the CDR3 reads TGTGCTAGTGGTAAGGGACAGGGGCCGAGTACTGAAGCTTTCTTT. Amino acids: CASGKGQGPSTEAFF.

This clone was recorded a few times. CDR3 protein: CASSRGSYNEQFF. As DNA, the CDR3 is TGTGCCAGCTCCAGGGGGTCCTACAATGAGCAGTTCTTC. The gene calls are TRBV27 and TRBJ2-1; 7 nucleotides match TRBD1. Germline V gives CDR1 MNHEY, CDR2 SMNVEV (reference sequence). The J segment lost 1 base and the V segment lost 8 bases, leaving 2 bases of the junction unmatched. This CDR3 spans 13 amino acids.

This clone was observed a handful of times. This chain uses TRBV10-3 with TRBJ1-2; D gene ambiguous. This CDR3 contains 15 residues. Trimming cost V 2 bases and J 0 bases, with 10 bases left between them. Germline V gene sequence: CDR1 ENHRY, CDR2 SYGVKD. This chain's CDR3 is CAISEATAANYGYTF. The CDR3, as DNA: TGTGCCATCAGTGAGGCTACAGCCGCTAACTATGGCTACACCTTC.

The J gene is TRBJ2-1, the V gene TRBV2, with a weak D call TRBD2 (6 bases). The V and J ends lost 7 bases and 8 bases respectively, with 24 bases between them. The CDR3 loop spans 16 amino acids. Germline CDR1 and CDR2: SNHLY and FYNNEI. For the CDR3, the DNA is TGTGCCAGCACCCGAGCTCCTAGCGCTAACGGGTATGAGCAGTTCTTC. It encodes CASTRAPSANGYEQFF.

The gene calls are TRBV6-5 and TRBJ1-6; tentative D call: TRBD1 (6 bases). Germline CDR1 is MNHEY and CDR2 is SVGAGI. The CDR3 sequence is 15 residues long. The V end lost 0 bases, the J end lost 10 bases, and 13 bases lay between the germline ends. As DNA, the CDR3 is TGTGCCAGCAGTTACTCGGCCAGGGGCGAATCACCCCTCCACTTT. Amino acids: CASSYSARGESPLHF.

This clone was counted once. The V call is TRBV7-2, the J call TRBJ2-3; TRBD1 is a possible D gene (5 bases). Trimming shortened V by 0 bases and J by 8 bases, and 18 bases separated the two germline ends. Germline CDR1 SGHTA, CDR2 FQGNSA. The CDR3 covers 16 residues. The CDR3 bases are TGTGCCAGCAGCTTAGCGCTGGGTCTGGGAAGGGGTACGCAGTATTTT. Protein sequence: CASSLALGLGRGTQYF.

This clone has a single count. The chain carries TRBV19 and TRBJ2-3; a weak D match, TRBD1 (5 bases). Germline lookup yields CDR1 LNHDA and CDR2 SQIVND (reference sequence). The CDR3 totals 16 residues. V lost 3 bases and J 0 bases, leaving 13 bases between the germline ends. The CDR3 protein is CASSIWGRASTDTQYF. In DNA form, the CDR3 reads TGTGCCAGTAGTATCTGGGGCCGTGCTAGCACAGATACGCAGTATTTT.

The CDR3 region has the DNA TGTGCCAGCAGCTTACTAGCGGGGGATCAAGGTGAGCAGTTCTTC. It specifies CASSLLAGDQGEQFF. The gene calls are TRBV7-2 and TRBJ2-1, with TRBD2 matching over 10 bases. Germline CDR1 and CDR2: SGHTA and FQGNSA. The V segment lost 2 bases and the J segment 9 bases; nucleotides outside the gene matches: 7. CDR3 size: 15 residues.

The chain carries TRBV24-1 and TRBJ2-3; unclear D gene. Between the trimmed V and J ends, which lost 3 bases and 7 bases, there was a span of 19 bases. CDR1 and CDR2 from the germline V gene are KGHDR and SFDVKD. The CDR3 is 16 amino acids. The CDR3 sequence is CATSDPRGGIVNTQYF. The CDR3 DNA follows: TGTGCCACCAGTGATCCCCGAGGCGGAATCGTAAATACGCAGTATTTT.

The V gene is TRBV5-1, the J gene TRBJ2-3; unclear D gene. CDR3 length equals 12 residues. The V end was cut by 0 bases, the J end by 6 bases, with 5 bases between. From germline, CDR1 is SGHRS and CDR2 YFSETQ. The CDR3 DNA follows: TGCGCCAGCAGCTTGGAAGAGGATACGCAGTATTTT. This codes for CASSLEEDTQYF.

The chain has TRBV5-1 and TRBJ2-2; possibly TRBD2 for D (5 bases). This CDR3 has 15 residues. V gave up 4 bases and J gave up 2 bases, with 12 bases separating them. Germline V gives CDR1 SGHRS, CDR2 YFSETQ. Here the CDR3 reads CASSEDWGNTGELFF. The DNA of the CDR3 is TGCGCCAGCAGCGAGGACTGGGGAAACACCGGGGAGCTGTTTTTT. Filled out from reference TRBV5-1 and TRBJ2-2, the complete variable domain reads KAGVTQTPRYLIKTRGQQVTLSCSPISGHRSVSWYQQTPGQGLQFLFEYFSETQRNKGNFPGRFSGRQFSNSRSEMNVSTLELGDSALYLCASSEDWGNTGELFFGEGSRLTVL.

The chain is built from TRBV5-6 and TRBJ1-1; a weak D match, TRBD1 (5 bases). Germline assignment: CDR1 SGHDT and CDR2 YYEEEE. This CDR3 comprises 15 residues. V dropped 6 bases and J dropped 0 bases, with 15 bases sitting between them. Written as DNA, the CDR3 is TGTGCCAGCACCCCCTGGGGGTACATGAACACTGAAGCTTTCTTT. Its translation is CASTPWGYMNTEAFF.

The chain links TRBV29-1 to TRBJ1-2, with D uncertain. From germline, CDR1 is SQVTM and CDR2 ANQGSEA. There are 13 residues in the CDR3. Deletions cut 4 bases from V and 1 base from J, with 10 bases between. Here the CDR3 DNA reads TGCAGCGTTGTGGTGGGCAGTAACTATGGCTACACCTTC. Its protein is CSVVVGSNYGYTF.

CDR3 region: CASSGPLHSYNSPLHF. The CDR3 DNA follows: TGTGCCAGCAGCGGACCCCTCCACTCCTATAATTCACCCCTCCACTTT. This rearrangement joins TRBV28 to TRBJ1-6; D gene uncertain. The V end was cut by 6 bases, the J end by 0 bases, with 12 bases between. Looked up from germline, CDR1 is MDHEN and CDR2 is SYDVKM. CDR3 length: 16 amino acids. Based on the CDR3 plus reference TRBV28 and TRBJ1-6, the full variable domain is DVKVTQSSRYLVKRTGEKVFLECVQDMDHENMFWYRQDPGLGLRLIYFSYDVKMKEKGDIPEGYSVSREKKERFSLILESASTNQTSMYLCASSGPLHSYNSPLHFGNGTRLTVT.

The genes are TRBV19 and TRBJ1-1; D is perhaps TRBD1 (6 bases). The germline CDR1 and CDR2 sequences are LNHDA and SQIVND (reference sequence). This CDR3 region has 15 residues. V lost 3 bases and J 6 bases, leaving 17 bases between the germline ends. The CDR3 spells CASSMGARNLAEAFF. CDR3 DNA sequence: TGTGCCAGTAGTATGGGGGCCCGCAACCTCGCTGAAGCTTTCTTT.

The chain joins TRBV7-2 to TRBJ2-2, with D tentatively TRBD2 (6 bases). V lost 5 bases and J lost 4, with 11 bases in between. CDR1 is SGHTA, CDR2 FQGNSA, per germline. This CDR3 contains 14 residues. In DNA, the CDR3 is TGTGCCAGCAGCGGGACTTCCTTCACCGGGGAGCTGTTTTTT. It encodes CASSGTSFTGELFF.

CDR3 amino acids: CASSIATRANSPLHF. The DNA of the CDR3 is TGTGCCAGTAGTATAGCCACCAGGGCTAATTCACCCCTCCACTTT. The chain combines TRBV19 with TRBJ1-6; a weak D match, TRBD1 (5 bases). Trimming took off 1 base at V and 6 bases at J, with 10 bases between the two ends. The CDR3 is 15 amino acids. The V gene's germline CDR1 is LNHDA and CDR2 SQIVND (reference sequence).

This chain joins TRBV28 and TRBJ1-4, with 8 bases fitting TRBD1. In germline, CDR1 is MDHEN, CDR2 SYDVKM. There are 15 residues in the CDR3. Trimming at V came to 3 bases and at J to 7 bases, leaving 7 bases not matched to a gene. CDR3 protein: CASSLAGGSGEKLFF. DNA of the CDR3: TGTGCCAGCAGTTTGGCAGGGGGCTCGGGTGAAAAACTGTTTTTT.

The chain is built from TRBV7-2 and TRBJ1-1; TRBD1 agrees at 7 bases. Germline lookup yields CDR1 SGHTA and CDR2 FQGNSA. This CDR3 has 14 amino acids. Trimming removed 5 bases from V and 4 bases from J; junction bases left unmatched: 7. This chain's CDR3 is CASSPQTGPTEAFF. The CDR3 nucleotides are TGTGCCAGCAGCCCTCAGACAGGGCCCACTGAAGCTTTCTTT.

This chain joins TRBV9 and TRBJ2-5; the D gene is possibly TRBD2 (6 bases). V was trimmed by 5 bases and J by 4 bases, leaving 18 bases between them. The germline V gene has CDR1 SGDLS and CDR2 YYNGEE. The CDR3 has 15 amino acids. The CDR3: CASSRYERAIETQYF. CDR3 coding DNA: TGTGCCAGCAGTAGGTACGAGCGGGCCATAGAGACCCAGTACTTC.

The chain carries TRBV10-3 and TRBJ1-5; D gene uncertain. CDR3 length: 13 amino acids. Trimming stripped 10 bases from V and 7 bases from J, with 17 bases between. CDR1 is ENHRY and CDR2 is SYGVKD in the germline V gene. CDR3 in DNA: TGTGCCACCCGACTAAGGCTTGGGCAGCCCCAGCATTTT. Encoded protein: CATRLRLGQPQHF.